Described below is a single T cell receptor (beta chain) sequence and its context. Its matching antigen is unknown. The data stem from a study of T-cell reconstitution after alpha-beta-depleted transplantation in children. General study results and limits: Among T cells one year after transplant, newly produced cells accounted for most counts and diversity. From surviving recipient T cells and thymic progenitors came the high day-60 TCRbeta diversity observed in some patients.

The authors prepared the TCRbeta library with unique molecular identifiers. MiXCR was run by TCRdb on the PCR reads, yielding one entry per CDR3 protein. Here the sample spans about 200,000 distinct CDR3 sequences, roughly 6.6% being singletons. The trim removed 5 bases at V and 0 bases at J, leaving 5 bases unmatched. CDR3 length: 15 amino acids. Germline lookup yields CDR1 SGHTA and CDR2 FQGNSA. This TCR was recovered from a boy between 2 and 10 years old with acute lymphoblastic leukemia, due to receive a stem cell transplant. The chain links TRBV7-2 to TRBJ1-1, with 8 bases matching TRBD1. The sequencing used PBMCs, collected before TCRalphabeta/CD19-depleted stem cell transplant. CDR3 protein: CASSPYRGLNTEAFF. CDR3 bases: TGTGCCAGCAGCCCTTACAGGGGGTTGAACACTGAAGCTTTCTTT.